This T cell receptor beta chain came from a study of beta chain features in type 1 diabetes (dated by TCRdb to 2017 to 2018). Turning to the overall study: Mean age, gender distribution, total cell number and subset yield were not different between patients and healthy donors. Naive and central memory subsets were obtained from all 30 or so donors, but regulatory and stem cell-like memory subsets were isolated from only 8 patients and about 8 healthy donors. A total of 85 million to 140 million sorted cells were examined across all samples, and a strong correlation was observed between cell number per subset and RNA yield. The study compared the TCRB repertoires of sorted circulating CD4+ T cell subsets in recently diagnosed type 1 diabetes patients with those in matched healthy donors.

To note about this clone: Its antigen remains unidentified. Per-base quality was not reported, and no clone a single base away is much larger than it.

Study-wide conclusions, independent of this receptor: Because cDNA was sequenced instead of genomic DNA, highly expressing activated cells could be over-represented, though the groups showed no difference in activation or CD3 levels. A moderate but significant shortening of TCRB CDR3 length was observed in type 1 diabetes patients in all four CD4+ subsets. At VDJ recombination sites, type 1 diabetes patients had fewer insertions and more deleted nucleotides, which implies abnormalities in thymic rearrangement. Naive, central memory and regulatory TCRB repertoires appeared to be more similar among patients than among healthy donors. Because the HLA sub-analyses included only small numbers of individuals, any influence of HLA type on TCRB rearrangement was left unresolved. Shorter templates might be favored by PCR, yet because patient and control samples were amplified and corrected together, any such skew would affect both groups equally.

The entire amount of isolated RNA was reverse transcribed using the High Capacity cDNA Reverse Transcription Kit, so the sequenced TCRB transcripts were expressed ones. Deep immunoSEQ sequencing was applied to naive, central memory and regulatory T cell samples, giving an average of approximately 4 million total reads per sample. Sorted cells were lysed in RLT buffer and RNA was extracted with DNase-treated RNeasy Micro or Mini kits, depending on cell number. Each cell subset was processed on its own to prevent cross-contamination, while patient and healthy donor samples were processed together. The immunoSEQ multiplex PCR was used to amplify TCRB sequences from cDNA, generating 87-bp fragments that spanned the CDR3 region. Amplicons were sequenced on the Illumina HiSeq platform. In the source study's methods: Synthetic template baselines were used to correct PCR bias computationally, reads within Hamming distance 2 were collapsed, and singletons that could not be merged were discarded. By aligning reads against IMGT, V, D and J genes, CDR3 length, and insertions or deletions at six rearrangement sites were assigned. Within each subset, clonotype counts were normalized to sorted cell number, and only after that were true diversity and Gini coefficients computed with the tcR R package. Repertoire sharing was quantified using the overlap coefficient calculated on TCRB nucleotide sequences. The immuneACCESS repertoire file appears here via TCRdb, limited to in-frame rearrangements. These files lack a portion of the clones; in checked studies, under half of the deficit traces to unresolved V genes, and the cause of the others is not known. That table furnishes V, J and clone size, whereas the DNA furnished D and trimming. The table for this sample lists 100,000 to 150,000 clones; 15% to 20% of them were counted only once. Around 2.5% of the sample goes to the ten largest clones.

The CDR3 covers 14 residues, taking in both the cysteine and the phenylalanine. CDR3 DNA is the only sequence kept; it has 42 bases, read in frame from the first base. Deletion took 2 bases off V and 4 bases off J, with a span of 12 bases between the germline ends. CDR1 is given as SGDLS and CDR2 as YYNGEE, both from the germline V gene. Each donor gave one peripheral blood draw, roughly 110 mL on average, collected into heparinised tubes. Naive, central memory, regulatory and stem cell-like memory CD4+ T cells were sorted on a BD FACSAria II using a panel including CD45RO, CCR7, CD25, CD127, CD95 and CD27. A purity above 95% was achieved for all sorted populations. PBMCs were isolated right away by Lymphoprep density gradient centrifugation and were stained directly, without culture. Samples were stained and sorted in pairs, with one healthy donor and one patient per experiment, so that batch effects were minimized.

The source material was central memory CD4+ T cells from blood. The receptor was isolated from a man between 18 and 35 years old with type 1 diabetes. The sequence joins TRBV9 to TRBJ1-1; the D gene assignment is ambiguous. The bases read TGTGCCAGCAGCGTGGGGATAGTTGGCACTGAAGCTTTCTTT. Its amino acids are CASSVGIVGTEAFF.